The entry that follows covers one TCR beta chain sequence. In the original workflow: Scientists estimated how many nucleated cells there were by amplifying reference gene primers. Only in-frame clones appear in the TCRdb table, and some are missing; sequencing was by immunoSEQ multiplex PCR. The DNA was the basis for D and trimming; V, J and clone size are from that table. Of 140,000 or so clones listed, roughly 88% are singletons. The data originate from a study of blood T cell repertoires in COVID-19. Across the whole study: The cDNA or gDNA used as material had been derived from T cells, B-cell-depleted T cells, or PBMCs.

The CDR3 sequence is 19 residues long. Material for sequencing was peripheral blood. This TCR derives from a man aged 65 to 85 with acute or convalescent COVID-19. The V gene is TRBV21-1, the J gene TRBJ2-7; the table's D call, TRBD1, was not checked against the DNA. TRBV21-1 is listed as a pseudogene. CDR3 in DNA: TGTGCCAGCAGCAAAGTTCCCCCCCGTGACAGGGTCCGGAGGTACGAGCAGTACTTC. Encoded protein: CASSKVPPRDRVRRYEQYF.